The 5 T cell receptor beta chains reported below all come from one sample, sequenced in a study of cytomegalovirus exposure and HLA in healthy donors. Primers included in the PCR were 60 Vbeta and 13 Jbeta primers. TCRdb keeps only in-frame clones here, not all; method: immunoSEQ multiplex PCR. Of roughly 200,000 clones listed, 65% to 80% are singletons. The material sequenced was PBMCs. These receptors originate from a man between 50 and 59 years old in good health and CMV-seronegative.

V usage is TRBV5-1 and J usage is TRBJ2-7; 9 bases agree with TRBD2. J was trimmed by 3 bases and V by 4 bases; bases with no gene match: 5. This CDR3 is built from 14 residues. Per germline, CDR1 SGHRS and CDR2 YFSETQ. As DNA, the CDR3 is TGCGCCAGCAGCCCTCTAGCGGGGAACTACGAGCAGTACTTC. The encoded protein is CASSPLAGNYEQYF.

This clone has just one count. V gene TRBV9 combines with J gene TRBJ1-4, with D perhaps TRBD1 (6 bases). Germline CDR1 reads SGDLS; CDR2 reads YYNGEE. CDR3 length: 14 amino acids. V shed 3 bases and J shed 8 bases, with 14 bases lying between them. The CDR3 DNA is TGTGCCAGCAGCGAACGGACAGCCCAGGAAAAACTGTTTTTT. This sequence encodes CASSERTAQEKLFF.

This clone has only a few counts. The J gene is TRBJ2-1, the V gene TRBV9; D might be TRBD2 (7 bases). Germline CDR1 reads SGDLS; CDR2 reads YYNGEE. The CDR3 has 15 residues. Between the trimmed V and J ends, which lost 3 bases and 0 bases, there was a span of 10 bases. The chain's CDR3 is CASSEGGSSYNEQFF. The CDR3, as DNA: TGTGCCAGCAGCGAGGGGGGGAGCTCCTACAATGAGCAGTTCTTC. Filled out from reference TRBV9 and TRBJ2-1, the complete variable domain reads DSGVTQTPKHLITATGQRVTLRCSPRSGDLSVYWYQQSLDQGLQFLIQYYNGEERAKGNILERFSAQQFPDLHSELNLSSLELGDSALYFCASSEGGSSYNEQFFGPGTRLTVL.

The chain couples TRBV10-3 to TRBJ2-7; 8 nucleotides line up with TRBD1. The CDR3 runs 14 residues. CDR1 and CDR2 (germline): ENHRY, SYGVKD. V was pared by 3 bases and J by 9 bases, with 10 bases of the junction left unmatched. The CDR3 DNA follows: TGTGCCATCAGTGAAGGCCAGGGGGCCTTCGCGCAGTACTTC. Amino acid sequence: CAISEGQGAFAQYF.

This chain uses TRBV7-2 with TRBJ2-5, with TRBD2 matching over 9 bases. The end of the DNA fits TRBJ2-7 better, so the J call may be wrong. The CDR3 has 16 residues. Per germline, CDR1 SGHTA and CDR2 FQGNSA. The CDR3 reads CASSLSASGASYEQYF. CDR3 DNA sequence: TGTGCCAGCAGCCTGTCGGCTAGCGGGGCTTCCTACGAGCAGTACTTC.